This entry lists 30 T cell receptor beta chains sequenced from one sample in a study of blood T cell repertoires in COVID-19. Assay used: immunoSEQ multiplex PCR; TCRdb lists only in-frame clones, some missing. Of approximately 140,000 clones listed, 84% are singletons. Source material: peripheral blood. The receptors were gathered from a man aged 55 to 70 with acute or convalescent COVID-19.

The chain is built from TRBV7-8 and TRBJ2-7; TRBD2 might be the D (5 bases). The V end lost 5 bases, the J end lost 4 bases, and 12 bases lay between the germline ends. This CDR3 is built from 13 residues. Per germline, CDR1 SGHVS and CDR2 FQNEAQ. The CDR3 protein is CASSHQREYEQYF. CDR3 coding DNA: TGTGCCAGCAGCCACCAGAGGGAGTACGAGCAGTACTTC.

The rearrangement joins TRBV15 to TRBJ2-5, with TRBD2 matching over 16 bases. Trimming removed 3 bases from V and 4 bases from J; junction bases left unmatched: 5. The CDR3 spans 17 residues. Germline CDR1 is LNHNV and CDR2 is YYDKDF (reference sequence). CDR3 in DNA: TGTGCCACCAGCAGGGGACTAGCGGGGGGGCCGGGAGAGACCCAGTACTTC. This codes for CATSRGLAGGPGETQYF. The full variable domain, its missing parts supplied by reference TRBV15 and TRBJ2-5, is DAMVIQNPRYQVTQFGKPVTLSCSQTLNHNVMYWYQQKSSQAPKLLFHYYDKDFNNEADTPDNFQSRRPNTSFCFLDIRSPGLGDTAMYLCATSRGLAGGPGETQYFGPGTRLLVL.

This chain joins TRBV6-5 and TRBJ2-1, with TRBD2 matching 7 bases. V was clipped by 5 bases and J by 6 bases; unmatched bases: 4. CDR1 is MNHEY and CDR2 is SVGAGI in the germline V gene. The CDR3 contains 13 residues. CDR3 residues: CASSSGGGNEQFF. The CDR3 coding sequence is TGTGCCAGCAGTAGCGGCGGGGGCAATGAGCAGTTCTTC.

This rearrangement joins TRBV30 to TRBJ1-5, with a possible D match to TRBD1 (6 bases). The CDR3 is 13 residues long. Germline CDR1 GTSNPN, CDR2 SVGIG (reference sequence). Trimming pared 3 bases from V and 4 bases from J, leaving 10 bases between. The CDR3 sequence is CAWRGQENQPQHF. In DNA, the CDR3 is TGTGCCTGGAGGGGACAAGAGAATCAGCCCCAGCATTTT.

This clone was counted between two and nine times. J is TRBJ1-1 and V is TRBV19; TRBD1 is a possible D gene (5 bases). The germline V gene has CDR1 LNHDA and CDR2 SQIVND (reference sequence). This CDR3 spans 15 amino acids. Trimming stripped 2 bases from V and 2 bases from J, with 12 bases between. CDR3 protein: CASSIMAGSNTEAFF. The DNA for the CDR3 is TGTGCCAGTAGTATAATGGCAGGGTCAAACACTGAAGCTTTCTTT.

As DNA, the CDR3 is TGTGCCAGCAGTTCGGGACTAGCGGGAGTACCCTCGCAGTTCTTC. Translated: CASSSGLAGVPSQFF. The chain uses TRBV27 and TRBJ2-1, with 14 bases fitting TRBD2. Germline V gene lookup returns CDR1 MNHEY and CDR2 SMNVEV (reference sequence). The V gene end was trimmed by 4 bases and the J gene end by 12 bases; junction bases not matched to a gene: 8. The CDR3 extends over 15 amino acids.

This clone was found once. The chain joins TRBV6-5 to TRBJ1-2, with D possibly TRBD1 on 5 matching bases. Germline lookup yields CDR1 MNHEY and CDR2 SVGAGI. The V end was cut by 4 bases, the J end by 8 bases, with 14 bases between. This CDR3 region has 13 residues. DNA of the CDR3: TGTGCCAGCAGTTGGGGGGGTTCATTCGGCTACACCTTC. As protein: CASSWGGSFGYTF.

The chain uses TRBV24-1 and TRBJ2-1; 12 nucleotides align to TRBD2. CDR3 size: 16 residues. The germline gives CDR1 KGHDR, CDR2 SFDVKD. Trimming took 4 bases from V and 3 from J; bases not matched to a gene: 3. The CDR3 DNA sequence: TGTGCCACCAGTGAGTCTAGCGGGAGGGTCTACAATGAGCAGTTCTTC. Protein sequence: CATSESSGRVYNEQFF.

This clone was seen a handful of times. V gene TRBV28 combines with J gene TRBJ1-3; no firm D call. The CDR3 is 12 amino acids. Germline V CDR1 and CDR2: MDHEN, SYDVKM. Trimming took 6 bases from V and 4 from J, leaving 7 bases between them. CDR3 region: CASSSQGNTIYF. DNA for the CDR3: TGTGCCAGCAGCTCACAAGGAAACACCATATATTTT.

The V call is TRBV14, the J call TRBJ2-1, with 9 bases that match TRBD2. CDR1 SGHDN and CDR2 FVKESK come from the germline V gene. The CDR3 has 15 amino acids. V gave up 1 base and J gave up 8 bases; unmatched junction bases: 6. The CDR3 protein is CASSQVGGRVDEQFF. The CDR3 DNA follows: TGTGCCAGCAGCCAAGTGGGCGGGAGGGTCGATGAGCAGTTCTTC.

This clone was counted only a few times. Here the CDR3 reads CASKQASGANVLTF. CDR3 in DNA: TGTGCCAGTAAACAGGCCTCTGGGGCCAACGTCCTGACTTTC. V is TRBV19 and J is TRBJ2-6; possibly TRBD1 for D (5 bases). Germline CDR1 is LNHDA and CDR2 is SQIVND (reference sequence). The V and J ends lost 7 bases and 0 bases respectively, with 7 bases between them. The CDR3 is 14 residues long.

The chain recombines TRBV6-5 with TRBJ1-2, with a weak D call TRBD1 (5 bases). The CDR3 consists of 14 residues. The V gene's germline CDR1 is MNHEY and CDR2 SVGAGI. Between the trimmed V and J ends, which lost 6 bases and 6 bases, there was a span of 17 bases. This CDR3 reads CASSGGPLGDGYTF. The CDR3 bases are TGTGCCAGCAGCGGGGGTCCCCTCGGGGATGGCTACACCTTC.

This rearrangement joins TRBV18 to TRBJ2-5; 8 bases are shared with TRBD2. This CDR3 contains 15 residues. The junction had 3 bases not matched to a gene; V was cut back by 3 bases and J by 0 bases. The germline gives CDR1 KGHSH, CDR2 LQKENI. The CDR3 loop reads CASSPLSGDQETQYF. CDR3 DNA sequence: TGTGCCAGCTCACCCCTTAGCGGGGACCAAGAGACCCAGTACTTC. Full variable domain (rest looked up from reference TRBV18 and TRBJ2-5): NAGVMQNPRHLVRRRGQEARLRCSPMKGHSHVYWYRQLPEEGLKFMVYLQKENIIDESGMPKERFSAEFPKEGPSILRIQQVVRGDSAAYFCASSPLSGDQETQYFGPGTRLLVL.

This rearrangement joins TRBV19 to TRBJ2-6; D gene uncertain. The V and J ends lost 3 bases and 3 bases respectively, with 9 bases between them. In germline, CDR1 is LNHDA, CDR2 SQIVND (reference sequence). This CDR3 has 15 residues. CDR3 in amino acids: CASSIGQIGANVLTF. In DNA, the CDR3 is TGTGCCAGTAGTATTGGGCAGATTGGGGCCAACGTCCTGACTTTC.

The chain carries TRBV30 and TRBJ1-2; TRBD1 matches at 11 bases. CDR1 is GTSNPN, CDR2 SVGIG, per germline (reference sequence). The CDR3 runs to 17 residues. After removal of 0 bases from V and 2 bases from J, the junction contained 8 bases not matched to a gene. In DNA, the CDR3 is TGTGCCTGGAGTGTCCGGGACAGGGGGGAGAGGAACTATGGCTACACCTTC. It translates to CAWSVRDRGERNYGYTF.

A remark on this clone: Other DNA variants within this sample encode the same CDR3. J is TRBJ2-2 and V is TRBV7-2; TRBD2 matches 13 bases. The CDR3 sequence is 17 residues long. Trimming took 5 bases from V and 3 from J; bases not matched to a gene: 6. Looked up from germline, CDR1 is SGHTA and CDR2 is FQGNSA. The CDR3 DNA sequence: TGTGCCAGCAGCCCACTAGCGGGAGGGCCCGACACCGGGGAGCTGTTTTTT. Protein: CASSPLAGGPDTGELFF.

CDR3 sequence: CASSSQGTSRETQYF. The CDR3 DNA reads as TGTGCCAGCAGTTCCCAGGGTACCTCTCGAGAGACCCAGTACTTC. This chain joins TRBV27 and TRBJ2-5; the D gene is possibly TRBD1 (5 bases). Trimming left V 4 bases short and J 4 bases short, with 16 bases between. Per the germline V gene, CDR1 is MNHEY and CDR2 is SMNVEV (reference sequence). The CDR3 has 15 residues.

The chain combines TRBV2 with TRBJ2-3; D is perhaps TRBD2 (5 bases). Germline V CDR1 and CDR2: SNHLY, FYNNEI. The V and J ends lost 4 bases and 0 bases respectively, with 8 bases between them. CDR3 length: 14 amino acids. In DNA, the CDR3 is TGTGCCAGCAGTGCTGGCGGGAGCACAGATACGCAGTATTTT. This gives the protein CASSAGGSTDTQYF.

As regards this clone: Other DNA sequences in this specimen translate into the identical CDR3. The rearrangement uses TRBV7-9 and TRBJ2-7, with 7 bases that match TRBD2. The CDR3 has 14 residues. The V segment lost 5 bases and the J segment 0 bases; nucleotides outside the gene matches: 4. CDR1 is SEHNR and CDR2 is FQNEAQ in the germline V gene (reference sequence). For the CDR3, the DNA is TGTGCCAGCAGCCCGGGACTACCCTCCTACGAGCAGTACTTC. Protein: CASSPGLPSYEQYF.

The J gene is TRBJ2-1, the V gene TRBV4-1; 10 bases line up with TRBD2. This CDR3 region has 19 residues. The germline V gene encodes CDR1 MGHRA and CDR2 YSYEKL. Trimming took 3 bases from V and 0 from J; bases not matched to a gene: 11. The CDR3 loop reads CASSHEGPSGSSSYNEQFF. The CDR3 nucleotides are TGCGCCAGCAGCCACGAAGGACCTAGCGGGAGCAGCTCCTACAATGAGCAGTTCTTC.

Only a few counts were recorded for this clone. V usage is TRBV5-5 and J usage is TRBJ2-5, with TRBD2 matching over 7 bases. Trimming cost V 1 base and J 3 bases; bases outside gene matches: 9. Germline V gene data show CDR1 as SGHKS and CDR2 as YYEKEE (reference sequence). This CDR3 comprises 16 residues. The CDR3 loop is CASSLYGLAEEETQYF. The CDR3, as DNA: TGTGCCAGCAGCTTGTATGGCCTAGCGGAGGAAGAGACCCAGTACTTC.

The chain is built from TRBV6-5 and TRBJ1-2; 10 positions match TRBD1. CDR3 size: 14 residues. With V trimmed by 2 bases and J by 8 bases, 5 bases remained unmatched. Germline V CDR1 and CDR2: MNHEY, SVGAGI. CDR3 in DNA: TGTGCCAGCAGTTACGAAGACAGGGGGCTGGGCTACACCTTC. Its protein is CASSYEDRGLGYTF.

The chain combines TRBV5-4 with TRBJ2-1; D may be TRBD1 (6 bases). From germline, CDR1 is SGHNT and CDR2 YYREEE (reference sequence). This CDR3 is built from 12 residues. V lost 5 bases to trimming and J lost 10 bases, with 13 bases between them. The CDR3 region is CASRSTGSEQFF. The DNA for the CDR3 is TGTGCCAGCAGGTCGACAGGATCGGAGCAGTTCTTC.

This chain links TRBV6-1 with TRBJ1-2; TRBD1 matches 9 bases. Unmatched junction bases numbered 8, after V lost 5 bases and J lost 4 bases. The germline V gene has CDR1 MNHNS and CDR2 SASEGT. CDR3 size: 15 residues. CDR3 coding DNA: TGTGCCAGCAGTTTACCGGGACAGGGTTCCTATGGCTACACCTTC. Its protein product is CASSLPGQGSYGYTF.

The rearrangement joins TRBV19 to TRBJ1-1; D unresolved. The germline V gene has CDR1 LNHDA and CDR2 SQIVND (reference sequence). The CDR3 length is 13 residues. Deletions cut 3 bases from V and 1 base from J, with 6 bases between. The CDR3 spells CASSMTTNTEAFF. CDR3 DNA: TGTGCCAGTAGTATGACAACGAACACTGAAGCTTTCTTT.

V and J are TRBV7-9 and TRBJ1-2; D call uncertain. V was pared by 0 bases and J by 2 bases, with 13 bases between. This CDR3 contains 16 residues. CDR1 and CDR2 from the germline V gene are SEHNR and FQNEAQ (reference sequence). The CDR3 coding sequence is TGTGCCAGCAGCTTAGCAGCGAGTCAACCCAACTATGGCTACACCTTC. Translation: CASSLAASQPNYGYTF.

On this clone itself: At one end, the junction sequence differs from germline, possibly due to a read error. CDR3 sequence reads: CVSSEETSGSYEQYF. Here the CDR3 DNA reads TGTGTCAGCAGTGAGGAGACTAGCGGGAGCTACGAGCAGTACTTC. The V gene is TRBV6-1, the J gene TRBJ2-7; 12 bases fit TRBD2. Germline V gene data show CDR1 as MNHNS and CDR2 as SASEGT. The CDR3 totals 15 residues.

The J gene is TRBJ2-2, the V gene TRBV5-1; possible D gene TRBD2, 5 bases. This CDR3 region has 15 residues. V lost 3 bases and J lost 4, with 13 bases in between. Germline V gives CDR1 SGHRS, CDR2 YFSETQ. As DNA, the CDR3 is TGCGCCAGCAGCTCCTCCGAGGGAACCACCGGGGAGCTGTTTTTT. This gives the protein CASSSSEGTTGELFF.

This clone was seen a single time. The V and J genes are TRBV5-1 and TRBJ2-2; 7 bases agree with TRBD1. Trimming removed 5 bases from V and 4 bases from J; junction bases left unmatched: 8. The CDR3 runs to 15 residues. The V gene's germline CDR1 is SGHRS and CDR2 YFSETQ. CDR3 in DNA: TGCGCCAGCAGTATACAGGGGCCGTCCACCGGGGAGCTGTTTTTT. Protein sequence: CASSIQGPSTGELFF.

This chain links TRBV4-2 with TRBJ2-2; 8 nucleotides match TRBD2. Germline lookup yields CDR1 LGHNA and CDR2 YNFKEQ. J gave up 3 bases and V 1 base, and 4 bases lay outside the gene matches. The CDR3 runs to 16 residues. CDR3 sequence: CASSQVQAGDTGELFF. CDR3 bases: TGTGCCAGCAGCCAAGTTCAAGCGGGAGACACCGGGGAGCTGTTTTTT.